The 21 T cell receptor beta chains presented below share a single source sample, sequenced in a study of cytomegalovirus exposure and HLA in healthy donors. Researchers ran the PCR with 60 Vbeta and 13 Jbeta primers. Libraries were prepared by immunoSEQ multiplex PCR; TCRdb keeps only in-frame clonotypes and omits some of them. The sample consists of 200,000 to 250,000 clones, 65% to 80% of them appearing once. Sequencing was performed on PBMCs. These receptors all come from a man aged 50 or older in good health and CMV-seronegative.

The chain is built from TRBV5-4 and TRBJ2-1; D possibly corresponds to TRBD2 (6 bases). Trimming stripped 6 bases from V and 5 bases from J, with 12 bases between. CDR1 is SGHNT, CDR2 YYREEE, per germline (reference sequence). The CDR3 consists of 13 residues. The CDR3 protein is CASTPGGNNEQFF. The CDR3 bases are TGTGCCAGCACTCCTGGGGGGAACAATGAGCAGTTCTTC.

CDR3: CASTTGQLNNNEQFF. The CDR3 coding sequence is TGTGCCAGCACCACGGGACAGTTGAACAACAATGAGCAGTTCTTC. This chain connects TRBV11-1 to TRBJ2-1; TRBD1 aligns across 7 bases. V was pared by 7 bases and J by 5 bases, with 11 bases of the junction left unmatched. CDR3 length: 15 amino acids. Looked up from germline, CDR1 is SGHAT and CDR2 is FQDESV (reference sequence). Combining the CDR3 with reference TRBV11-1 and TRBJ2-1 gives the whole variable domain EAEVAQSPRYKITEKSQAVAFWCDPISGHATLYWYRQILGQGPELLVQFQDESVVDDSQLPKDRFSAERLKGVDSTLKIQPAELGDSAMYLCASTTGQLNNNEQFFGPGTRLTVL.

The rearrangement uses TRBV30 and TRBJ1-5, with D perhaps matching TRBD1 (6 bases). This CDR3 comprises 14 residues. The V gene's germline CDR1 is GTSNPN and CDR2 SVGIG (reference sequence). Trimming took 4 bases from V and 4 from J, leaving 14 bases between them. The CDR3 DNA reads as TGTGCCTGGAACGTACAGGGTCGGAATCAGCCCCAGCATTTT. The encoded protein is CAWNVQGRNQPQHF.

The V gene is TRBV28, the J gene TRBJ2-1; 10 bases agree with TRBD2. The germline V gene has CDR1 MDHEN and CDR2 SYDVKM. CDR3 size: 12 residues. Unmatched junction bases numbered 7, after V lost 5 bases and J lost 15 bases. The CDR3 spells CASSPLAGVLFF. CDR3 nucleotide sequence: TGTGCCAGCAGTCCTCTAGCGGGAGTTCTGTTCTTC.

This clone has only a few counts. The genes are TRBV5-1 and TRBJ1-2; D is ambiguous. The CDR3 has 15 amino acids. Per the germline V gene, CDR1 is SGHRS and CDR2 is YFSETQ. V lost 3 bases to trimming and J lost 0 bases, with 12 bases between them. The CDR3 loop is CASSYTATTNYGYTF. The DNA of the CDR3 is TGCGCCAGCAGCTACACGGCTACTACTAACTATGGCTACACCTTC.

This clone was recorded only once. The rearrangement links TRBV28 to TRBJ1-6; D ambiguous. The germline gives CDR1 MDHEN, CDR2 SYDVKM. This CDR3 contains 11 residues. V was trimmed by 5 bases and J by 9 bases, leaving 5 bases between them. This chain's CDR3 is CASSDSSPLHF. DNA of the CDR3: TGTGCCAGCAGTGATAGTTCACCCCTCCACTTT.

The chain joins TRBV7-2 to TRBJ1-3, with 8 bases identical to TRBD1. This CDR3 is built from 16 residues. Germline V gives CDR1 SGHTA, CDR2 FQGNSA. With 3 bases clipped from V and 4 bases from J, the junction kept 8 bases outside the gene matches. CDR3 protein: CASSFPGQEAGNTIYF. CDR3 sequence (DNA): TGTGCCAGCAGCTTCCCGGGACAGGAGGCGGGAAACACCATATATTTT.

On this clone: Other DNA sequences from this sample encode an identical CDR3 as well. The chain uses TRBV28 and TRBJ2-7; D ambiguous. The CDR3 contains 12 residues. Per the germline V gene, CDR1 is MDHEN and CDR2 is SYDVKM. Trimming took off 6 bases at V and 0 bases at J, with 6 bases between the two ends. CDR3 nucleotides: TGTGCCAGCAGCCTCCTCTCCTACGAGCAGTACTTC. Translated, it gives CASSLLSYEQYF.

V gene TRBV6-6 combines with J gene TRBJ2-7, with D hard to call. Germline-derived CDR1 and CDR2 are MNHNY and SVGAGI (reference sequence). CDR3 length: 14 residues. V dropped 0 bases and J dropped 3 bases, with 9 bases sitting between them. CDR3 sequence (DNA): TGTGCCAGCAGTTACTCGGGCGCGTACTACGAGCAGTACTTC. Residues: CASSYSGAYYEQYF.

The chain has TRBV27 and TRBJ1-1; D unclear. CDR3 size: 13 residues. Germline V lookup: CDR1 MNHEY, CDR2 SMNVEV (reference sequence). Trimming left V 0 bases short and J 3 bases short, with 5 bases between. The CDR3 is CASSLSRDTEAFF. CDR3 DNA sequence: TGTGCCAGCAGTTTATCCCGGGACACTGAAGCTTTCTTT.

This clone has a single count. The J gene is TRBJ1-3, the V gene TRBV7-9, with 7 bases identical to TRBD1. V was pared by 8 bases and J by 0 bases, with 4 bases of the junction left unmatched. The CDR3 is made up of 14 amino acids. Germline V CDR1 and CDR2: SEHNR, FQNEAQ (reference sequence). The CDR3 DNA follows: TGTGCCAGCGGAAGACAGGGCTCTGGAAACACCATATATTTT. It codes for CASGRQGSGNTIYF.

This chain links TRBV5-1 with TRBJ1-1, with D hard to call. V was cut by 0 bases and J by 1 base, with 7 bases left in between. Germline CDR1 reads SGHRS; CDR2 reads YFSETQ. The CDR3 loop spans 14 amino acids. DNA for the CDR3: TGCGCCAGCAGCTTGGCTCGGGGGAACACTGAAGCTTTCTTT. Protein product: CASSLARGNTEAFF. The entire variable domain, with the rest obtained from reference TRBV5-1 and TRBJ1-1, is as follows: KAGVTQTPRYLIKTRGQQVTLSCSPISGHRSVSWYQQTPGQGLQFLFEYFSETQRNKGNFPGRFSGRQFSNSRSEMNVSTLELGDSALYLCASSLARGNTEAFFGQGTRLTVV.

The chain couples TRBV6-1 to TRBJ2-7, with 7 bases aligning to TRBD2. The germline V gene has CDR1 MNHNS and CDR2 SASEGT. The CDR3 totals 15 residues. With 8 bases clipped from V and 0 bases from J, the junction kept 10 bases outside the gene matches. CDR3 loop: CASFPGASGSYEQYF. In DNA, the CDR3 is TGTGCCAGCTTCCCCGGGGCTAGCGGCTCCTACGAGCAGTACTTC.

The count of this clone is one. V gene TRBV29-1 combines with J gene TRBJ2-1; D is uncertain. V lost 1 base and J 7 bases, leaving 5 bases between the germline ends. This CDR3 has 11 amino acids. The germline V gene has CDR1 SQVTM and CDR2 ANQGSEA. The CDR3 reads CSVEGRNEQFF. The CDR3 nucleotides read TGCAGCGTTGAAGGCAGGAATGAGCAGTTCTTC.

This chain links TRBV9 with TRBJ2-1; 7 nucleotides match TRBD2. From germline, CDR1 is SGDLS and CDR2 YYNGEE. J gave up 9 bases and V 3 bases, and 6 bases lay outside the gene matches. The CDR3 spans 13 residues. Here the CDR3 reads CASSGTRLSEQFF. The CDR3 DNA is TGTGCCAGCAGCGGGACTAGGTTAAGTGAGCAGTTCTTC.

The chain recombines TRBV9 with TRBJ1-2; the D is unclear. In germline, CDR1 is SGDLS, CDR2 YYNGEE. The CDR3 is made up of 15 amino acids. Trimming stripped 0 bases from V and 4 bases from J, with 13 bases between. The CDR3 reads CASSVATGVGYGYTF. The CDR3 bases are TGTGCCAGCAGCGTAGCTACCGGTGTCGGCTATGGCTACACCTTC.

This clone came up once. The chain has TRBV7-6 and TRBJ2-1; 10 nucleotides match TRBD1. This CDR3 contains 14 residues. V was clipped by 5 bases and J by 7 bases; unmatched bases: 5. The germline CDR1 and CDR2 sequences are SGHVS and FNYEAQ. In DNA form, the CDR3 reads TGTGCCAGCAGCCAGGGACAGGGGTTGAATGAGCAGTTCTTC. It is translated as CASSQGQGLNEQFF. The variable domain in full, with the rest retrieved from reference TRBV7-6 and TRBJ2-1, is GAGVSQSPRYKVTKRGQDVALRCDPISGHVSLYWYRQALGQGPEFLTYFNYEAQQDKSGLPNDRFSAERPEGSISTLTIQRTEQRDSAMYRCASSQGQGLNEQFFGPGTRLTVL.

CDR3 nucleotide sequence: TGCAGCGCCCCAAGGGGCAGGGGGCTGGATGAGCAGTTCTTC. It codes for CSAPRGRGLDEQFF. This sequence joins TRBV29-1 and TRBJ2-1, with 8 bases that match TRBD1. Per germline, CDR1 SQVTM and CDR2 ANQGSEA. Unmatched junction bases numbered 13, after V lost 7 bases and J lost 8 bases. This CDR3 is built from 14 residues.

This chain links TRBV5-1 with TRBJ2-1, with 7 bases aligning to TRBD1. The ends lost 1 base at V and 5 bases at J; junction bases unmatched: 9. The CDR3 is 16 residues long. Germline lookup yields CDR1 SGHRS and CDR2 YFSETQ. CDR3 sequence reads: CASSLPTGASNNEQFF. Written as DNA, the CDR3 is TGCGCCAGCAGCTTGCCTACAGGGGCCAGCAACAATGAGCAGTTCTTC.

The V call is TRBV2, the J call TRBJ1-3, with D hard to call. The CDR3 has 13 amino acids. From germline, CDR1 is SNHLY and CDR2 FYNNEI. V was cut by 2 bases and J by 4 bases, with 6 bases left in between. CDR3 DNA sequence: TGTGCCAGCAGTGAATACCAGGGAAACACCATATATTTT. Its translation is CASSEYQGNTIYF.

The chain joins TRBV6-5 to TRBJ2-6; 7 bases fit TRBD2. V shed 7 bases, J shed 1 base, and the junction held 4 bases outside the gene matches. The CDR3 loop spans 15 amino acids. Germline V gene sequence: CDR1 MNHEY, CDR2 SVGAGI. As DNA, the CDR3 is TGTGCCAGCAAAAACGGGGGGTCTGGGGCCAACGTCCTGACTTTC. Protein: CASKNGGSGANVLTF.